This paragraph covers one T cell receptor beta chain sequence. The antigen is not known. Unique molecular identifiers were built into the TCRbeta library. Each CDR3 protein gets one entry after TCRdb re-called the PCR reads with MiXCR. The sample records approximately 520,000 distinct CDR3 sequences, about 10% being singletons. This specimen comes from a study of T-cell reconstitution after alpha-beta-depleted transplantation in children. Findings and limits, study-wide: T-cell counts and diversity at one year following transplant were attributed mainly to newly produced T cells.

This CDR3 spans 15 amino acids. Trimming left V 1 base short and J 2 bases short, with 15 bases between. Germline CDR1 is SQVTM and CDR2 is ANQGSEA. The TCR originated in a female patient aged 2 to 10 who had a stem cell transplant for aplastic anemia, so the T cells may come from the graft donor. The chain uses TRBV29-1 and TRBJ2-7; a possible D gene is TRBD1 (6 bases). Specimen: PBMCs, mostly from graft donor cells, collected 180 days after TCRalphabeta/CD19-depleted stem cell transplant. This CDR3 reads CSVEAQDSNAYEQYF. The DNA of the CDR3 is TGCAGCGTTGAAGCCCAGGACAGTAACGCCTACGAGCAGTACTTC.